The clone carrying this T cell receptor beta chain was seen a handful of times. Its target is not known. The entry originates in a study of identical twins. Whole-study findings and limits: High-abundance cord blood beta clonotypes had fewer insertions; memory repertoires showed none.

TCRdb re-called the 5' RACE reads with MiXCR, one entry per CDR3 protein. The sample lists 250,000 or so distinct CDR3 sequences, about 8.9% occurring once. With 6 bases removed from V and 0 bases from J, the gap between germline ends came to 9 bases. This CDR3 has 15 residues. CDR1 and CDR2 from the germline V gene are MNHNS and SASEGT. A further study also used this sample, focusing on yellow fever vaccine responses in identical twins.

The TCR was taken from a woman between 18 and 29 years old in good health. Sequences were obtained from CD8+ T cells sorted from blood. V usage is TRBV6-1 and J usage is TRBJ2-6; D unresolved. CDR3 nucleotides: TGTGCCAGCAGGACTGCGATCTCTGGGGCCAACGTCCTGACTTTC. Translating it yields CASRTAISGANVLTF.